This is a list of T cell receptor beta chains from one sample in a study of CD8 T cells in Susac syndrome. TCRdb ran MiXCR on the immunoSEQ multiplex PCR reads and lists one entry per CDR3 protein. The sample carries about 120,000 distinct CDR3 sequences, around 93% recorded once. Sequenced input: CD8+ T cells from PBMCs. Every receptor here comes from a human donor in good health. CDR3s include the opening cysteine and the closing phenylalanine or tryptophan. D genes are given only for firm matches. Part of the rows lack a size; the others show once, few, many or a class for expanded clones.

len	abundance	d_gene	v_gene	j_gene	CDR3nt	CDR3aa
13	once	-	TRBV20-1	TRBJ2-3	TGCGGAAGCCTGGGGAGCGGCACAGATACGCAGTATTTT	CGSLGSGTDTQYF
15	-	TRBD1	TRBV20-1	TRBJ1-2	TGCAGTGCTGCCCCACCGACAGGGAGGTGGGATGGCTACACCTTC	CSAAPPTGRWDGYTF
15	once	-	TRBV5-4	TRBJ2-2	TGTGCCAGCAGCCGTGACCAGACCAACACCGGGGAGCTGTTTTTT	CASSRDQTNTGELFF
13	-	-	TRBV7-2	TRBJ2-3	TGTGCCAGCAGCCGGGGCGGAGTGAATACGCAGTATTTT	CASSRGGVNTQYF
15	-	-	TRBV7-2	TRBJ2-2	TGTGCCAGCACCGTTTTGGGCACGAACACCGGGGAGCTGTTTTTT	CASTVLGTNTGELFF
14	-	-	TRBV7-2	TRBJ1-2	TGTGCCAGCAGCTTAGCAGGGAAGGTGAGAGGCTACACCTTC	CASSLAGKVRGYTF
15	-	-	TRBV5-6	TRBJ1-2	TGTGCCAGCAGCTTCGTCGGAGGAGGCGTCTATGGCTACACCTTC	CASSFVGGGVYGYTF
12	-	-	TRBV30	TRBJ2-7	TGTGCCCGGGATGGCAGGACATACGAGCAGTACTTC	CARDGRTYEQYF
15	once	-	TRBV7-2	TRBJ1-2	TGTGCCAGCAGCTTAGCGCTAACAGCGCGCTATGGCTACACCTTC	CASSLALTARYGYTF
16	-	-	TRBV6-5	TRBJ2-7	TGTGCCAGCAGTTTCGCCGACACCGGATTAGGCCACGAGCAGTACTTC	CASSFADTGLGHEQYF
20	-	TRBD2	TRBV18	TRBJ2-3	TGTGCCAGCTCACCACCGAACAGCCCGGGACTAGTCTCGGGCACAGATACGCAGTATTTT	CASSPPNSPGLVSGTDTQYF
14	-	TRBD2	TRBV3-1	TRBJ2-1	TGTGCCAGCAGCGGGGCTAGCGGGAGCAATGAGCAGTTCTTC	CASSGASGSNEQFF
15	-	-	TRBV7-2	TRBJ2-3	TGTGCCAGCAGTAAACCCGGGGCTAGCACAGATACGCAGTATTTT	CASSKPGASTDTQYF
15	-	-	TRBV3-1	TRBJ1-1	TGTGCCAGCAGCCAAGAAGGCAGGCTGAACACTGAAGCTTTCTTT	CASSQEGRLNTEAFF
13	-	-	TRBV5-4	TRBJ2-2	TGTGCCAGCAGCCCATCCGCTGGCGGGGAGCTGTTTTTT	CASSPSAGGELFF
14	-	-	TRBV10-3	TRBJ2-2	TGTGCCATCGGTCTGAAAGGGGATACCGGGGAGCTGTTTTTT	CAIGLKGDTGELFF
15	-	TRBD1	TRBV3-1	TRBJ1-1	TGTGCCAGCAGCCACTCCGACAGGGGAGGCACTGAAGCTTTCTTT	CASSHSDRGGTEAFF
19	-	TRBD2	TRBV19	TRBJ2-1	TGTGCCAGTAGTATAGATCAACCCTCGGGGCGGGAGGGACTGTATGAGCAGTTCTTC	CASSIDQPSGREGLYEQFF
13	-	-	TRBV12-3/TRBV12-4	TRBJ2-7	TGTGCCAGCAGTTTGTACAGAGCCTACGAGCAGTACTTC	CASSLYRAYEQYF
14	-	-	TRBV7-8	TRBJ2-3	TGTGCCAGCAGCTTAGCACAGGGTTCGAATACGCAGTATTTT	CASSLAQGSNTQYF
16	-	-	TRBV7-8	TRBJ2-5	TGTGCCAGCAGCCCCGGGGACAACCCTACACGACAGACCCAGTACTTC	CASSPGDNPTRQTQYF
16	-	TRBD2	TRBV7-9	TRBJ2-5	TGTGCCAGCAGCTTTAGGTTGAGCGGGGACTCAGAGACCCAGTACTTC	CASSFRLSGDSETQYF
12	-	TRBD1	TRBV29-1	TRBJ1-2	TGCAGCGTTCGGACAGGCCCTTATGGCTACACCTTC	CSVRTGPYGYTF
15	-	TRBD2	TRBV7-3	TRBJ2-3	TGTGCCAGCAGCTTACTAGCGGGAGTGGGTTATACGCAGTATTTT	CASSLLAGVGYTQYF
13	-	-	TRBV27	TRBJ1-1	TGTGCCAGCAGGGGGCAAGGGAACACTGAAGCTTTCTTT	CASRGQGNTEAFF
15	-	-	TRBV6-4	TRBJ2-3	TGTGCCAGCAGTGTAGGGGGGTTCGACACAGATACGCAGTATTTT	CASSVGGFDTDTQYF
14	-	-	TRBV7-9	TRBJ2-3	TGTGCCAGCAGCTTAATGCAGGGGTCCGATACGCAGTATTTT	CASSLMQGSDTQYF
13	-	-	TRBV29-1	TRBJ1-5	TGCAGCGTGGGCCCGGGGGGTAATCAGCCCCAGCATTTT	CSVGPGGNQPQHF
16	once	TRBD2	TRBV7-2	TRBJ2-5	TGTGCCAGCAGCTCTAGCGGGGGGGCCTTGAGAGAGACCCAGTACTTC	CASSSSGGALRETQYF
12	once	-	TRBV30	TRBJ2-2	TGTGCCTGGAGTTTCCGTGGCGGGGAGCTGTTTTTT	CAWSFRGGELFF
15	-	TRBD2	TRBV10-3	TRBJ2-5	TGTGCCATCAGTGAGGAGATTAGCGGGATGGGGACCCAGTACTTC	CAISEEISGMGTQYF
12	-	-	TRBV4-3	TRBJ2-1	TGCGCCAGCAGCCAAGAATACAATGAGCAGTTCTTC	CASSQEYNEQFF
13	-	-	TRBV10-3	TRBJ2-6	TGTGCCATCGGCACTTCTGGGGCCAACGTCCTGACTTTC	CAIGTSGANVLTF
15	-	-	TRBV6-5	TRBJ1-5	TGTGCCAGCAGTATCCGGGCGGGGAGCAATCAGCCCCAGCATTTT	CASSIRAGSNQPQHF
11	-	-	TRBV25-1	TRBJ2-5	TGTGCCAGCAGTGGTGGGAAGACCCAGTACTTC	CASSGGKTQYF
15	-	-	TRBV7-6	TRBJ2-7	TGTGCCAGCAGCTTCCTAAAGGACGGACCGCACGAGCAGTACTTC	CASSFLKDGPHEQYF
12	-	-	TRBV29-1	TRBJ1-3	TGCAGCGTTGACAGTGGGGGAAACACCATATATTTT	CSVDSGGNTIYF
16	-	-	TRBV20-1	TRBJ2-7	TGCAGTGCTAGTTTAAGTGCCGGACATTCCACCTACGAGCAGTACTTC	CSASLSAGHSTYEQYF
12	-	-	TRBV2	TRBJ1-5	TGTGCCAGCGGGGGTGGCAATCAGCCCCAGCATTTT	CASGGGNQPQHF
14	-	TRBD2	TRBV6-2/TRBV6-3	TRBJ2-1	TGTGCCAGCAGTACTAGCGGGGCTTACAATGAGCAGTTCTTC	CASSTSGAYNEQFF
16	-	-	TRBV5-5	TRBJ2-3	TGTGCCAGCAGCTTCAGGGGAGACACTAGCACAGATACGCAGTATTTT	CASSFRGDTSTDTQYF
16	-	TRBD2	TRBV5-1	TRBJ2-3	TGCGCCAACTGGCCACGCCTAGCGGGGTGCACAGATACGCAGTATTTT	CANWPRLAGCTDTQYF
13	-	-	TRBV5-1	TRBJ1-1	TGCGCCAGCAGCATCCAGCAGAACACTGAAGCTTTCTTT	CASSIQQNTEAFF
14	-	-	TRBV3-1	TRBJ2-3	TGTGCCAGCAGCCAAAGGGACGATCTGGATACGCAGTATTTT	CASSQRDDLDTQYF
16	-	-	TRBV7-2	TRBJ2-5	TGTGCCAGCAGCTTAGGGTCCGGGGGCCTCCAAGAGACCCAGCACTTC	CASSLGSGGLQETQHF
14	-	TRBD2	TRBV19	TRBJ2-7	TGTGCCAGTAGTATTATTAGCGGGAGTCTCGAGCAGTACTTC	CASSIISGSLEQYF
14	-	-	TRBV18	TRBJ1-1	TGTGCCAGCTCACGGGACTGGGCGAACACTGAAGCTTTCTTT	CASSRDWANTEAFF
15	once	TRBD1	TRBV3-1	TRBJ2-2	TGTGCCAGCAGCCACGGCAGGGGGCGGACCGGGGAGCTGTTTTTT	CASSHGRGRTGELFF
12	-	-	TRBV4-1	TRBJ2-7	TGCGCCAGCAGCCAAGTGGGAGGCGAGCAGTACTTC	CASSQVGGEQYF
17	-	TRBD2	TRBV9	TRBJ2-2	TGTGCCAGCAGCGTAGCTGACGGGGGGGGGTCGTCCGGGGAGCTGTTTTTT	CASSVADGGGSSGELFF
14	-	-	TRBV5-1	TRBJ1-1	TGCGCCAGCAGCTTCAATGGACAGAACACTGAAGCTTTCTTT	CASSFNGQNTEAFF
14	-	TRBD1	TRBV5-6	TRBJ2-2	TGTGCCAGCAGCTTGACAGGGGGTGACGGGGAGCTGTTTTTT	CASSLTGGDGELFF
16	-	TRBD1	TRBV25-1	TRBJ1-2	TGTGCCAGCAGTGCTGACCCGGGACAGAAGTACTATGGCTACACCTTC	CASSADPGQKYYGYTF
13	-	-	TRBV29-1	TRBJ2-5	TGCAGCGTTGTTGTCCCAGAGCAAGAGACCCAGTACTTC	CSVVVPEQETQYF
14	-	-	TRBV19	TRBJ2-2	TGTGCCTCGCGTGGCGCTCCGAGAACCGGGGAGCTGTTTTTT	CASRGAPRTGELFF
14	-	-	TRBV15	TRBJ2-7	TGTGCCACCAGCAGAGCCGGCAGAGGTTACGAGCAGTACTTC	CATSRAGRGYEQYF
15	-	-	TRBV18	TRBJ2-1	TGTGCCAGCTCGCCCGGGACTGGGGGGTTCGGTGAGCAGTTCTTC	CASSPGTGGFGEQFF